The clone carrying this T cell receptor (beta chain) came up many times. Its target is unknown. This sample was taken from a study of T-cell reconstitution after alpha-beta-depleted transplantation in children. Researchers prepared the TCRbeta library using unique molecular identifiers, the study reports. TCRdb passed the PCR reads through MiXCR, listing each CDR3 protein once. The data contain 98,000 or so distinct CDR3 sequences, approximately 6% of them singletons. This CDR3 contains 10 residues. Per germline, CDR1 SEHNR and CDR2 FQNEAQ (reference sequence). V was trimmed by 8 bases and J by 3 bases, leaving 5 bases between them. Regarding the study as a whole: From newly produced T cells came most of the T-cell counts and diversity one year after transplant. Surviving recipient T cells and thymic progenitors accounted for the high day-60 TCRbeta diversity observed in some patients.

This sequence joins TRBV7-9 and TRBJ2-7, with D perhaps TRBD1 (5 bases). The TCR comes from a male patient aged 2 to 9 who had a stem cell transplant for acute lymphoblastic leukemia, so the T cells may come from the graft donor. This specimen consisted of PBMCs, mostly from graft donor cells, obtained 360 days after TCRalphabeta/CD19-depleted stem cell transplant. Here the CDR3 DNA reads TGTGCCAGCCAGGGCTACGAGCAGTACTTC. Translated: CASQGYEQYF.